This is a list of T cell receptor beta chains from one sample in a study of human T cells and chemical hapten exposure. TCRdb reprocessed the RACE reads with MiXCR, giving one entry per CDR3 protein. The table has 300,000 to 400,000 distinct CDR3 sequences, around 6.9% seen once; the top ten hold about 8%. The source was whole blood, collected in connection with sensitization to the hapten diphenylcyclopropenone (DPC). The receptors derive from a woman under 30 with alopecia areata. Some clones in this sample may be carry-over from other donors' samples. Both conserved end residues are part of each CDR3. Each record gives: J gene, D gene, V gene, clone size, CDR3 protein, CDR3 DNA. The D gene is left open where the match is weak. Not every row has a clone size; where given, it reads once, few, many or a size class.

>TRBJ1-1|TRBD1|TRBV20-1|.
CSASRQGVGTEAFF
TGCAGTGCTAGCCGACAGGGGGTAGGCACTGAAGCTTTCTTT
>TRBJ2-1|.|TRBV6-5|many
CASSATGTQDYNEQFF
TGTGCCAGCAGTGCGACCGGGACTCAGGACTACAATGAGCAGTTCTTC
>TRBJ1-6|.|TRBV10-3|many
CAISSPNSPLHF
TGTGCCATCAGTTCCCCTAATTCGCCCCTCCACTTT
>TRBJ1-1|TRBD1|TRBV18|.
CASSSGTGALAFF
TGTGCCAGCTCATCCGGGACAGGGGCTTTGGCTTTCTTT
>TRBJ2-3|TRBD2|TRBV5-6|many
CASSLGGLAKDTQYF
TGTGCCAGCAGCTTGGGAGGACTAGCAAAAGATACGCAGTATTTT
>TRBJ1-6|.|TRBV6-2/TRBV6-3|many
CAAEDSHNSPLHF
TGTGCCGCGGAGGACAGCCATAATTCACCCCTCCACTTT
>TRBJ1-1|.|TRBV5-1|few
CASSLTGSGAFF
TGCGCCAGCAGCTTAACAGGGTCAGGGGCTTTCTTT
>TRBJ2-3|TRBD2|TRBV6-5|few
CASSSPGLAVPDTQYF
TGTGCCAGCAGTTCACCCGGACTAGCGGTGCCAGATACGCAGTATTTT
>TRBJ1-1|TRBD1|TRBV5-1|few
CASSTGTANTEAFF
TGCGCCAGCAGTACTGGGACAGCGAACACTGAAGCTTTCTTT
>TRBJ2-7|.|TRBV10-3|few
CAISEPRLEEQYF
TGTGCCATCAGTGAACCGAGACTAGAGGAGCAGTACTTC
>TRBJ2-3|TRBD2|TRBV5-1|.
CASSYDTGTSEYF
TGCGCCAGCAGTTATGATACCGGGACTAGCGAGTATTTT
>TRBJ1-6|.|TRBV6-1|.
CASSQGPSPNSPLHF
TGTGCCAGCAGTCAGGGGCCGTCTCCTAATTCACCCCTCCACTTT
>TRBJ1-2|TRBD1|TRBV6-1|few
CASSVGTGEVGYGYTF
TGTGCCAGCAGTGTCGGGACAGGGGAGGTCGGCTATGGCTACACCTTC
>TRBJ1-4|.|TRBV25-1|.
CASSAGTASNEKLFF
TGTGCCAGCAGTGCGGGGACGGCCTCTAATGAAAAACTGTTTTTT
>TRBJ1-1|.|TRBV9|few
CASSVEFQMNTEAFF
TGTGCCAGCAGCGTAGAGTTTCAGATGAACACTGAAGCTTTCTTT
>TRBJ2-1|.|TRBV20-1|many
CSARLAGSYNEQFF
TGCAGTGCCCGATTAGCAGGGTCCTACAATGAGCAGTTCTTC
>TRBJ2-5|.|TRBV9|.
CASSVDQEGGTQYF
TGTGCCAGCAGCGTAGATCAGGAGGGTGGGACCCAGTACTTC
>TRBJ1-1|.|TRBV10-3|many
CAISEMGSEAFF
TGTGCCATCAGTGAGATGGGGTCTGAAGCTTTCTTT
>TRBJ2-2|TRBD1|TRBV4-3|.
CASSRETGTNTGELFF
TGCGCCAGCAGCCGGGAGACAGGGACCAACACCGGGGAGCTGTTTTTT
>TRBJ2-2|TRBD1|TRBV27|few
CASRTGVVTGELFF
TGTGCCAGCAGGACAGGGGTTGTTACCGGGGAGCTGTTTTTT
>TRBJ2-6|.|TRBV5-1|many
CASSRYSGANVLTF
TGCGCCAGCAGTCGGTACTCTGGGGCCAACGTCCTGACTTTC
>TRBJ1-1|.|TRBV6-2/TRBV6-3|.
CASSAGYTEAFF
TGTGCCAGCAGCGCAGGGTACACTGAAGCTTTCTTT
>TRBJ2-3|TRBD1|TRBV4-3|many
CASSQGIQGRTDTQYF
TGCGCCAGCAGCCAAGGTATACAGGGGCGCACAGATACGCAGTATTTT
>TRBJ1-5|.|TRBV12-5|.
CASGLVLSKEEGTINQPQHF
TGTGCTAGTGGTTTGGTACTAAGTAAGGAGGAGGGGACCATCAATCAGCCCCAGCATTTT